This record looks at one T cell receptor (beta chain) sequence and its context. This sample stems from a study of Ad26.COV2.S vaccination and SARS-CoV-2 variants. About the research overall: COV1001, an Ad26.COV2.S trial, supplied this vaccine-arm donor. The study gave Ad26.COV2.S intramuscularly, once or twice 56 days apart.

Per the germline V gene, CDR1 is MNHEY and CDR2 is SVGAGI. The V and J ends lost 6 bases and 5 bases respectively, with 16 bases between them. This CDR3 region has 15 residues. Only in-frame clones appear in the TCRdb table, and some are missing; sequencing was by immunoSEQ multiplex PCR. The sample lists around 450,000 clones, about 91% occurring once. Noted treatment: roughly 19 received Ad26.COV2.S at low or high dose, single or two shots; about 5 received placebo; per-sample allocation not given. Following the first vaccine or placebo injection, samples were taken on day 63. V usage is TRBV6-5 and J usage is TRBJ2-2, with D possibly being TRBD1 (6 bases). This receptor was obtained from a person aged 18 to 65 who received the Ad26.COV2.S COVID-19 vaccine or a placebo. The sequenced sample was peripheral blood, obtained in a trial of Ad26.COV2.S vaccine versus placebo. CDR3 sequence reads: CASRVRQAGTGELFF. CDR3 bases: TGTGCCAGCAGGGTGCGACAGGCCGGAACCGGGGAGCTGTTTTTT.